A single sample gave rise to the 10 T cell receptor beta chains below, sequenced in a study of blood T cells in healthy people across ages. With a J-beta primer mix and a sample-barcoded 5' primer, a second PCR ran about 7 to 12 cycles. One entry per CDR3 protein, called by TCRdb with MiXCR from the 5' RACE reads. The table has roughly 700,000 distinct CDR3 sequences, roughly 50% seen once. The sequenced sample consisted of blood. The source of these receptors is a woman aged 55-70 years in good health.

The chain links TRBV28 to TRBJ2-5; TRBD2 matches 13 bases. The V gene end was trimmed by 6 bases and the J gene end by 11 bases; junction bases not matched to a gene: 18. Looked up from germline, CDR1 is MDHEN and CDR2 is SYDVKM. The CDR3 totals 17 residues. The DNA of the CDR3 is TGTGCCAGCAGACCGGGACTAGCGGGATCCGGGGATGGTGAGCAGTACTTC. As protein: CASRPGLAGSGDGEQYF.

This clonotype was found a few times. The chain links TRBV29-1 to TRBJ2-7, with D hard to call. The J call may not be correct, given that the DNA end is closer to TRBJ2-5. Germline CDR1 reads SQVTM; CDR2 reads ANQGSEA. The CDR3 spans 12 residues. The CDR3 coding sequence is TGCAGCGTTGGAACTTTCCCCAGGACCCAGTACTTC. As protein: CSVGTFPRTQYF.

This rearrangement joins TRBV20-1 to TRBJ2-1; TRBD2 matches 8 bases. CDR3 length: 15 amino acids. Germline loops: CDR1 DFQATT, CDR2 SNEGSKA (reference sequence). Germline trimming cut 2 bases from V and 7 bases from J; bases unmatched to any gene: 10. CDR3 DNA: TGCAGTGCTAGACCCCTGGGACTAGGAGGTAATGAGCAGTTCTTC. Its translation: CSARPLGLGGNEQFF.

The V call is TRBV28, the J call TRBJ2-1; TRBD2 might be the D (9 bases). The DNA end is more similar to TRBJ2-7, so the J call may be wrong. From germline, CDR1 is MDHEN and CDR2 SYDVKM. The CDR3 totals 23 residues. CDR3 DNA sequence: TGTGCCAGCAGTTTCTCCACTTCTACTCCCGGACAGGGAGAGACTAGCGGCATCAATGAGCAGTACTTC. It yields the protein CASSFSTSTPGQGETSGINEQYF.

The rearrangement joins TRBV10-3 to TRBJ1-6; tentative D call: TRBD1 (5 bases). From germline, CDR1 is ENHRY and CDR2 SYGVKD. Trimming took off 10 bases at V and 5 bases at J, with 15 bases between the two ends. This CDR3 has 14 residues. CDR3 sequence (DNA): TGTGCCACTTCCTGGACAATCGATAATTCACCCCTCCACTTT. Protein: CATSWTIDNSPLHF.

This rearrangement joins TRBV28 to TRBJ2-1, with D uncertain. CDR1 is MDHEN and CDR2 is SYDVKM in the germline V gene. This CDR3 comprises 14 residues. V was trimmed by 7 bases and J by 0 bases, leaving 10 bases between them. DNA of the CDR3: TGTGCCAGCATTCGGCCTGGCTCCTACAATGAGCAGTTCTTC. It codes for CASIRPGSYNEQFF.

CDR3 residues: CASGRDNSYNEQFF. The CDR3 DNA is TGTGCCAGCGGGCGGGATAACTCCTACAATGAGCAGTTCTTC. V usage is TRBV2 and J usage is TRBJ2-1; the D gene is possibly TRBD2 (6 bases). Germline V CDR1 and CDR2: SNHLY, FYNNEI. The CDR3 has 14 residues. Between the trimmed V and J ends, which lost 8 bases and 0 bases, there was a span of 11 bases.

This clonotype was detected a few times. The chain couples TRBV10-3 to TRBJ2-5; D gene unclear. With 4 bases removed from V and 5 bases from J, the gap between germline ends came to 17 bases. The CDR3 runs to 15 residues. Germline V gives CDR1 ENHRY, CDR2 SYGVKD. The CDR3 coding sequence is TGTGCCATCAGTGTTGGTCCATCCGCGAGGGAGACCCAGTACTTC. It is translated as CAISVGPSARETQYF.

In this sample, this clonotype turned up once. The V gene is TRBV7-2, the J gene TRBJ2-7, with 10 bases that match TRBD2. This CDR3 has 17 residues. V shed 5 bases and J 0 bases; nucleotides not matched to a gene: 10. The germline V gene has CDR1 SGHTA and CDR2 FQGNSA. The CDR3 bases are TGTGCCAGCAGCATTAGGGCGGCTAGCGGGAGCTCCTACGAGCAGTACTTC. This gives the protein CASSIRAASGSSYEQYF.

This clonotype was counted a few times. This chain connects TRBV6-5 to TRBJ2-6, with a possible D match to TRBD2 (5 bases). The CDR3 totals 16 residues. Trimming took 4 bases from V and 3 from J, leaving 13 bases between them. Germline V gene data show CDR1 as MNHEY and CDR2 as SVGAGI. The CDR3 DNA reads as TGTGCCAGCAGTTCCGAGGGTTTCGGTGGGGCCAACGTCCTGACTTTC. Protein: CASSSEGFGGANVLTF.